This T cell receptor beta chain comes out of a study of blood T cell repertoires in COVID-19. This clone was seen a single time. The CDR3 consists of 17 residues. The assay was immunoSEQ multiplex PCR, and TCRdb's table has in-frame clones only and misses some. Here the sample spans nearly 300,000 clones, 89% being singletons. The chain uses TRBV21-1 and TRBJ1-2. TRBV21-1 is a pseudogene locus. The sample comprised PBMCs or T cells enriched from blood (not recorded which). This TCR was sampled from a woman aged 45-60 years who had been exposed to COVID-19. CDR3: CASSKAIAPWGVYGYTF. CDR3 nucleotide sequence: TGTGCCAGCAGCAAAGCAATAGCCCCCTGGGGGGTATATGGCTACACCTTC.